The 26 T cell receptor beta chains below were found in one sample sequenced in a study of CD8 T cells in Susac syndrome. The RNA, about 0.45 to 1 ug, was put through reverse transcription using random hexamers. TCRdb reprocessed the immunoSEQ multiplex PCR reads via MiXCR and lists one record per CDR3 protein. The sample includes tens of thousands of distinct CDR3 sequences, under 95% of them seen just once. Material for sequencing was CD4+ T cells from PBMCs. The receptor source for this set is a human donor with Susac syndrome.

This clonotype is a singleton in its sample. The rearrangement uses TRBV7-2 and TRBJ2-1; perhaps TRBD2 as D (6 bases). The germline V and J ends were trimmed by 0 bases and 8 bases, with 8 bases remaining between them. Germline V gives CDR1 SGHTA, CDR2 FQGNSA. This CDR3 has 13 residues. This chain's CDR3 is CASSLAPSDEQFF. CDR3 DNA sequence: TGTGCCAGCAGCTTAGCGCCTAGCGATGAGCAGTTCTTC.

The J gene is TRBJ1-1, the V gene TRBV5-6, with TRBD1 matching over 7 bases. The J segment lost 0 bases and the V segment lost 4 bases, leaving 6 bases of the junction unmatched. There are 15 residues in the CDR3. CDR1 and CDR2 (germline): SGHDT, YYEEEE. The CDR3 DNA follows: TGTGCCAGCAGCGGAGGGGGCAGGCTGAACACTGAAGCTTTCTTT. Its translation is CASSGGGRLNTEAFF.

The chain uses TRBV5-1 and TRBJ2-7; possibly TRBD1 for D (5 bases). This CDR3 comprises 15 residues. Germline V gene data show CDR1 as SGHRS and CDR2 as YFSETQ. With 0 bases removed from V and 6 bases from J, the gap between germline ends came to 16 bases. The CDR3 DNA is TGCGCCAGCAGCTTGGAACAGGTTATCGTACGCGAGCAGTACTTC. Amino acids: CASSLEQVIVREQYF. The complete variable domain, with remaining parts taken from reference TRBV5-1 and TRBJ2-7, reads KAGVTQTPRYLIKTRGQQVTLSCSPISGHRSVSWYQQTPGQGLQFLFEYFSETQRNKGNFPGRFSGRQFSNSRSEMNVSTLELGDSALYLCASSLEQVIVREQYFGPGTRLTVT.

The CDR3 DNA sequence: TGTGCCAGCTCACCAAACCGTGGGGCCATCGGTGGGATCACTGAAGCTTTCTTT. It encodes CASSPNRGAIGGITEAFF. The V and J genes are TRBV18 and TRBJ1-1; D may be TRBD1 (5 bases). V was pared by 2 bases and J by 4 bases, with 23 bases between. This CDR3 is 18 amino acids long. The germline CDR1 and CDR2 sequences are KGHSH and LQKENI.

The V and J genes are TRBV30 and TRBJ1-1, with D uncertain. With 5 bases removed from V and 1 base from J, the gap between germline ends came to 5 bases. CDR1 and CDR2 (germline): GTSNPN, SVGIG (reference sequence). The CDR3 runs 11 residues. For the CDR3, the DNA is TGTGCCTGGGTAGAGAACACTGAAGCTTTCTTT. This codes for CAWVENTEAFF.

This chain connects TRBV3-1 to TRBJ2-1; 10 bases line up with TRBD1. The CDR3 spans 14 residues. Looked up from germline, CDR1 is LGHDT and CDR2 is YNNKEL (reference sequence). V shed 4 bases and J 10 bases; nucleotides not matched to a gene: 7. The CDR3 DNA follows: TGTGCCAGCAGCCGCAACCCGGGACAGGGGGAGCAGTTCTTC. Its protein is CASSRNPGQGEQFF.

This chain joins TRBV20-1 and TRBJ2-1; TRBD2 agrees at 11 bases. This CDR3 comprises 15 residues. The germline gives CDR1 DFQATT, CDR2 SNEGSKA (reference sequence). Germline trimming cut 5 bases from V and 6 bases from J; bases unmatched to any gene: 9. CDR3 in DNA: TGCAGTGCTCCTCTAGCGGGAGGAGGCGGCAATGAGCAGTTCTTC. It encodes CSAPLAGGGGNEQFF.

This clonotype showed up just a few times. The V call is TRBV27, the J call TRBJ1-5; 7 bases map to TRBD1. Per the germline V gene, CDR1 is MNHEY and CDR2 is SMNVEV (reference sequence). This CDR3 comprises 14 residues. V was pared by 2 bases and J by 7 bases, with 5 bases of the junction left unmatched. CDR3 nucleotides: TGTGCCAGCAGTTTAGAGGGGGCTGGACAGCCCCAGCATTTT. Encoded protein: CASSLEGAGQPQHF.

DNA for the CDR3: TGCAGTGCTAGCCCTTTCGGCGCTGGAGGTAATTACGAGCAGTACTTC. It translates to CSASPFGAGGNYEQYF. The rearrangement links TRBV20-1 to TRBJ2-7, with a weak D call TRBD2 (5 bases). The V gene's germline CDR1 is DFQATT and CDR2 SNEGSKA (reference sequence). V lost 3 bases and J lost 4, with 22 bases in between. CDR3 length: 16 amino acids.

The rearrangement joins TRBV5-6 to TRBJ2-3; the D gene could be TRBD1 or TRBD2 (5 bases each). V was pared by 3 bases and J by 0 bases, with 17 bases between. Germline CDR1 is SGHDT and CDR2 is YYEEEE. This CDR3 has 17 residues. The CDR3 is CASSSEKGTLSTDTQYF. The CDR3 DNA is TGTGCCAGCAGCTCGGAGAAGGGGACCCTGAGCACAGATACGCAGTATTTT. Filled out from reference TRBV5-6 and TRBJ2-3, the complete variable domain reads DAGVTQSPTHLIKTRGQQVTLRCSPKSGHDTVSWYQQALGQGPQFIFQYYEEEERQRGNFPDRFSGHQFPNYSSELNVNALLLGDSALYLCASSSEKGTLSTDTQYFGPGTRLTVL.

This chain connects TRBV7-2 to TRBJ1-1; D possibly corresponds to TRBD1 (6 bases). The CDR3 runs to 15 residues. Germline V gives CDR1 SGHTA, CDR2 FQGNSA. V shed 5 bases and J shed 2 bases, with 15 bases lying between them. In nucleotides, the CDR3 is TGTGCCAGCAGCCGAGGGGGGCCGACTAACACTGAAGCTTTCTTT. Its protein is CASSRGGPTNTEAFF.

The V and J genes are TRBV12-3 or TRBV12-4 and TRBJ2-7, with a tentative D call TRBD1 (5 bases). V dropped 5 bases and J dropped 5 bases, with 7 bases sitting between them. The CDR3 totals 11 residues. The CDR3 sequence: CASSAGNEQYF. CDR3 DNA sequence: TGTGCCAGCAGTGCAGGGAACGAGCAGTACTTC.

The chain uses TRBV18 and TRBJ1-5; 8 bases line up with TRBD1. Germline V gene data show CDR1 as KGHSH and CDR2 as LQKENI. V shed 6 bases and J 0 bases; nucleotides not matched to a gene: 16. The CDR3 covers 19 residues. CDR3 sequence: CASSLNSLLQGVSNQPQHF. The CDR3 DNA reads TGTGCCAGCTCTCTCAACTCCTTATTACAGGGGGTTAGCAATCAGCCCCAGCATTTT.

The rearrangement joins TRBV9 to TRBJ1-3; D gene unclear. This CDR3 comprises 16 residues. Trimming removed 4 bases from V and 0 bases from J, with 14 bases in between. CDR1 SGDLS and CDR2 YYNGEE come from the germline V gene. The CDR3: CASSFRSVNSGNTIYF. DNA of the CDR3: TGTGCCAGCAGCTTCCGCAGCGTCAACTCTGGAAACACCATATATTTT.

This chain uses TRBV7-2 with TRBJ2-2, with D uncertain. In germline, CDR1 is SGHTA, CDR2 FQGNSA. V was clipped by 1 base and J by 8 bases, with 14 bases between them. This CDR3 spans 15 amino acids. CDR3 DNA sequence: TGTGCCAGCAGCTTAGAACGGGTGACGTTGGGGGAGCTGTTTTTT. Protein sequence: CASSLERVTLGELFF. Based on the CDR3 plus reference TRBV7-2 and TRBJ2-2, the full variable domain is GAGVSQSPSNKVTEKGKDVELRCDPISGHTALYWYRQSLGQGLEFLIYFQGNSAPDKSGLPSDRFSAERTGGSVSTLTIQRTQQEDSAVYLCASSLERVTLGELFFGEGSRLTVL.

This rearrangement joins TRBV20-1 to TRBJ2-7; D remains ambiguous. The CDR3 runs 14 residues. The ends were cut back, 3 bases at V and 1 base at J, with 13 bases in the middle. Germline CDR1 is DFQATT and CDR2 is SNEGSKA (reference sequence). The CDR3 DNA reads TGCAGTGCTAGCCCCCCTGGGGTTTCCTACGAGCAGTACTTC. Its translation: CSASPPGVSYEQYF.

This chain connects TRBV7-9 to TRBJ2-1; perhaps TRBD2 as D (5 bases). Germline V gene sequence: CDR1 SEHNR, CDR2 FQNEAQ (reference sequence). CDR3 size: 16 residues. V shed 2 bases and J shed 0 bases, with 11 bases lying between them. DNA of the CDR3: TGTGCCAGCAGCTTACGAGCGGATGGCTCCTACAATGAGCAGTTCTTC. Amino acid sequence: CASSLRADGSYNEQFF.

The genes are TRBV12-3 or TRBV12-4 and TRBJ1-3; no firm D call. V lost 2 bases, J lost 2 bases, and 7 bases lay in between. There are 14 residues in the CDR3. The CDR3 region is CASSLSATGNTIYF. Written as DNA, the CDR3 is TGTGCCAGCAGTTTATCGGCTACTGGAAACACCATATATTTT.

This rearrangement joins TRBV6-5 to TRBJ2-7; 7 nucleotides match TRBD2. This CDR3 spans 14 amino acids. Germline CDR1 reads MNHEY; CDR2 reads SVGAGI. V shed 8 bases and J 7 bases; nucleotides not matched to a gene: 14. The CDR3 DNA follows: TGTGCCAGCGGAGTGAGGGAAGGGACTAAGGAGCAGTACTTC. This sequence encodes CASGVREGTKEQYF.

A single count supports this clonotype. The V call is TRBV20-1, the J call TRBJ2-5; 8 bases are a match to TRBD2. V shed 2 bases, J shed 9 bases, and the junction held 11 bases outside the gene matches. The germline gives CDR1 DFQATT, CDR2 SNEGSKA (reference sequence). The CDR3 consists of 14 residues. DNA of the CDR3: TGCAGTGCTAGACGCAGCGGGGGCCCACCGGCCCAGTACTTC. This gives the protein CSARRSGGPPAQYF.

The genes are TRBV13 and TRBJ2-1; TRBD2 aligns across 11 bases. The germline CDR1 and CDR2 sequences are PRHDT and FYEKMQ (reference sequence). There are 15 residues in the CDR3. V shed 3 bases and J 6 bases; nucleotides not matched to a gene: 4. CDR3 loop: CASSFLLAGVNEQFF. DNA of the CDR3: TGTGCCAGCAGCTTCTTACTAGCGGGAGTCAATGAGCAGTTCTTC.

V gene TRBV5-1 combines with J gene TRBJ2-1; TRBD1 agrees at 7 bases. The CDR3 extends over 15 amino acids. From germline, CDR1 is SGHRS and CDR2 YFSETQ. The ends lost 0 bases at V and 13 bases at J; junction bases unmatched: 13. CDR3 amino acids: CASSLASAAGTVQFF. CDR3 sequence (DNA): TGCGCCAGCAGCTTGGCCTCGGCCGCAGGGACAGTCCAGTTCTTC.

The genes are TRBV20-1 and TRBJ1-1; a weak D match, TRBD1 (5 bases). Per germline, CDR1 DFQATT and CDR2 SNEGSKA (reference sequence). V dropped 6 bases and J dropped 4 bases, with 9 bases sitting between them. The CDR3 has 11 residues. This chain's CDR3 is CSASRVTEAFF. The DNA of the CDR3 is TGCAGTGCAAGCAGGGTCACTGAAGCTTTCTTT.

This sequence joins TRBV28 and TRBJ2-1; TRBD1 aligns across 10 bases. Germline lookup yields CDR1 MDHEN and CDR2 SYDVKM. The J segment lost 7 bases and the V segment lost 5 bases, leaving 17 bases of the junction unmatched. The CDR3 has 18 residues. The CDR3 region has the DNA TGTGCCAGCAGTCCTCCGGGACAGGGGTTATCCCAATGGAATGAGCAGTTCTTC. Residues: CASSPPGQGLSQWNEQFF. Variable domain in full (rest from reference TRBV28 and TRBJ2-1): DVKVTQSSRYLVKRTGEKVFLECVQDMDHENMFWYRQDPGLGLRLIYFSYDVKMKEKGDIPEGYSVSREKKERFSLILESASTNQTSMYLCASSPPGQGLSQWNEQFFGPGTRLTVL.

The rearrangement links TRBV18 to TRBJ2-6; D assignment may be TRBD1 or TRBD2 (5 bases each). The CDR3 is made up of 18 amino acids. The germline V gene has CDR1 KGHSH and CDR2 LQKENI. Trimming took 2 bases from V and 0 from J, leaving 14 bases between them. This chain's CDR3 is CASSPIGTKVSGANVLTF. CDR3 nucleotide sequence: TGTGCCAGCTCACCAATCGGGACCAAAGTCTCTGGGGCCAACGTCCTGACTTTC.

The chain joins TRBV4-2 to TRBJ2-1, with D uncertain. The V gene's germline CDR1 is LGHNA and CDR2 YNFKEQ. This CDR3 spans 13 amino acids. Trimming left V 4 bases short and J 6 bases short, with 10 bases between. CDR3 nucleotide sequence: TGTGCCAGCAGCCGCGGCCCTACCAATGAGCAGTTCTTC. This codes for CASSRGPTNEQFF.